What follows describes a single T cell receptor (beta chain). Its target is unknown. Only in-frame clones appear in the TCRdb table, and some are missing; sequencing was by immunoSEQ multiplex PCR. The sample carries 45,000 or so clones, roughly 84% recorded once. V lost 6 bases and J lost 0, with 12 bases in between. The CDR3 consists of 14 residues. Germline V gene sequence: CDR1 MNHEY, CDR2 SVGAGI. This record belongs to a study of Ad26.COV2.S vaccination and SARS-CoV-2 variants. The study, taken as a whole, reports: Estimates derived from TCR breadth and depth analyses may have underestimated total T cell responses.

The origin of this receptor is a human donor who had recovered from COVID-19. The sample consisted of peripheral blood, taken after recovery from COVID-19. The genes are TRBV6-5 and TRBJ2-7; a possible D gene is TRBD1 (6 bases). CDR3 DNA sequence: TGTGCCAGCAGCCCGGGACATCGCTCCTACGAGCAGTACGTC. Its protein product is CASSPGHRSYEQYV.